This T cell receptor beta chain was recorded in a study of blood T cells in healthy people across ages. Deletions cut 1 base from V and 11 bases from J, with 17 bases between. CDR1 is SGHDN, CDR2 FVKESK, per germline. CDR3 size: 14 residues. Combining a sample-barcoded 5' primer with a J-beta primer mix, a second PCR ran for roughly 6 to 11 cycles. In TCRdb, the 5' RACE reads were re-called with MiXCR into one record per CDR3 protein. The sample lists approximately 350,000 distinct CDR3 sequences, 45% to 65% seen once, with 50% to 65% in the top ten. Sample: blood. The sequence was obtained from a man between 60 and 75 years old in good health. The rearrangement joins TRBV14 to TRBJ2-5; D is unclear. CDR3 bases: TGTGCCAGCAGCCAAGCTCGAATTGTCGGTGAGCAGTACTTC. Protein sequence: CASSQARIVGEQYF.